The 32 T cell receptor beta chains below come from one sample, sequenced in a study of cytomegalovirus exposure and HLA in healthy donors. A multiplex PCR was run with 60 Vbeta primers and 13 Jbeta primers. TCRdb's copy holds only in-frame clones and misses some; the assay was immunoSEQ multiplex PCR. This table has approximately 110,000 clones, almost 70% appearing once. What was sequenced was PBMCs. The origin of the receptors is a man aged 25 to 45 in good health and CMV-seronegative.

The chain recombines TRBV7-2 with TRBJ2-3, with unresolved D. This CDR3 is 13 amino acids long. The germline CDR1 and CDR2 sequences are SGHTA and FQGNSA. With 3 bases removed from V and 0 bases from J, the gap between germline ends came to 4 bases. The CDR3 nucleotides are TGTGCCAGCAGCTTTGAGAGCACAGATACGCAGTATTTT. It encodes CASSFESTDTQYF.

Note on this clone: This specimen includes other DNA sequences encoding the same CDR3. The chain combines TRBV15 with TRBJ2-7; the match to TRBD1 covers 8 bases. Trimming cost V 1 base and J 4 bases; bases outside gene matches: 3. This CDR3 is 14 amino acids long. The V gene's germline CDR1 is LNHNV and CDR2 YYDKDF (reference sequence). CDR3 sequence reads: CATSRARGPYEQYF. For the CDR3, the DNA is TGTGCCACCAGCAGAGCCAGGGGGCCATACGAGCAGTACTTC.

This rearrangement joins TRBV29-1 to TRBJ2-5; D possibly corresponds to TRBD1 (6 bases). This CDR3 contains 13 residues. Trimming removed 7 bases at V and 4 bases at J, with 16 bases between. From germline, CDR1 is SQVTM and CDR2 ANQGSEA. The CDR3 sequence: CSGRLQGRETQYF. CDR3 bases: TGCAGCGGTCGCTTACAGGGACGAGAGACCCAGTACTTC.

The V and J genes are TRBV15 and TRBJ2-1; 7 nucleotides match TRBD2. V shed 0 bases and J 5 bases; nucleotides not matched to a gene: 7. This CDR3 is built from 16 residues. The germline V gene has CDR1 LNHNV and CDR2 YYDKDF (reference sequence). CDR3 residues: CATSRDRQRENNEQFF. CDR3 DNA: TGTGCCACCAGCAGAGATAGGCAGCGGGAAAACAATGAGCAGTTCTTC.

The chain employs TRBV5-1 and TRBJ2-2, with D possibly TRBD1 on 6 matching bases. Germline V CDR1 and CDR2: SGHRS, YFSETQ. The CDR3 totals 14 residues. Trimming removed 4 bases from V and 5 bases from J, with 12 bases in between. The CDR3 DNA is TGCGCCAGCAGCATCACAGGGAATACCGGGGAGCTGTTTTTT. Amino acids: CASSITGNTGELFF.

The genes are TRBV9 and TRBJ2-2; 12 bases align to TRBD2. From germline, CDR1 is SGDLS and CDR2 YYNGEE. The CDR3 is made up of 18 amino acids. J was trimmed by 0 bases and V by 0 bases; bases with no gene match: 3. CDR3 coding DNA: TGTGCCAGCAGCGTAGGACTAGCGGGGGCCACGAACACCGGGGAGCTGTTTTTT. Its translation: CASSVGLAGATNTGELFF. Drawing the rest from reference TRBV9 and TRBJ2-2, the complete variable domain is DSGVTQTPKHLITATGQRVTLRCSPRSGDLSVYWYQQSLDQGLQFLIQYYNGEERAKGNILERFSAQQFPDLHSELNLSSLELGDSALYFCASSVGLAGATNTGELFFGEGSRLTVL.

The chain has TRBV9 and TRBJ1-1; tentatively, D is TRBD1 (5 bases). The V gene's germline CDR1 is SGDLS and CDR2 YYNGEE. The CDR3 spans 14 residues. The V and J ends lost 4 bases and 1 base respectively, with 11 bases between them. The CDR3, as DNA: TGTGCCAGCAGCTACGACAGAGGGAACACTGAAGCTTTCTTT. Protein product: CASSYDRGNTEAFF.

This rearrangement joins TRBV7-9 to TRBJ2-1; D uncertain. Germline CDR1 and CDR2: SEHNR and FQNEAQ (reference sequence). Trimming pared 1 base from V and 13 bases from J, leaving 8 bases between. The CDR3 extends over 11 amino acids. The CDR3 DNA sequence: TGTGCCAGCAGCTTAGAGTCTAAACAGTTCTTC. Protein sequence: CASSLESKQFF.

The CDR3 sequence is CASSPGGTDYEQYF. The DNA for the CDR3 is TGTGCCAGCTCCCCAGGAGGGACTGACTACGAGCAGTACTTC. This chain uses TRBV18 with TRBJ2-7; tentatively, D is TRBD2 (6 bases). The CDR3 length is 14 residues. Germline CDR1 and CDR2: KGHSH and LQKENI. Trimming cost V 6 bases and J 3 bases, with 15 bases left between them.

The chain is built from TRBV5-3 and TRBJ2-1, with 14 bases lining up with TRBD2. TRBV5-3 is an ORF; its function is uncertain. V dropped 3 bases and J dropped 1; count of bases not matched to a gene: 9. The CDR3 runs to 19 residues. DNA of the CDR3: TGTGCCAGAAGCTCAGAACCCGGGACTAGCGGGAGTTCCTACAATGAGCAGTTCTTC. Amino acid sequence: CARSSEPGTSGSSYNEQFF.

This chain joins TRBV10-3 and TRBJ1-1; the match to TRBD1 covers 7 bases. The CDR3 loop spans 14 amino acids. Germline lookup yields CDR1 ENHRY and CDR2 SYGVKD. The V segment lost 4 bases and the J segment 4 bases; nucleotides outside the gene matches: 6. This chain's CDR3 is CAISVNRGSTEAFF. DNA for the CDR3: TGTGCCATCAGTGTCAACAGGGGATCCACTGAAGCTTTCTTT.

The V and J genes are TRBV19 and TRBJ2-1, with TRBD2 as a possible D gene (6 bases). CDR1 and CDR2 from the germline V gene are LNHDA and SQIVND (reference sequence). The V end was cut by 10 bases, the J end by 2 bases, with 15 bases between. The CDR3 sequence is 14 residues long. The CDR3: CATRDRETYNEQFF. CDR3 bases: TGTGCCACCCGCGACCGGGAGACCTACAATGAGCAGTTCTTC.

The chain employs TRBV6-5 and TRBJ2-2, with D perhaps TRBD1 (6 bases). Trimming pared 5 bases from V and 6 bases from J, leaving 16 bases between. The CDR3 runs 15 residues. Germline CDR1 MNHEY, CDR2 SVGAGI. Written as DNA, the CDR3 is TGTGCCAGCAGTATACAGGGAAGGGGTTCCGGGGAGCTGTTTTTT. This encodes CASSIQGRGSGELFF.

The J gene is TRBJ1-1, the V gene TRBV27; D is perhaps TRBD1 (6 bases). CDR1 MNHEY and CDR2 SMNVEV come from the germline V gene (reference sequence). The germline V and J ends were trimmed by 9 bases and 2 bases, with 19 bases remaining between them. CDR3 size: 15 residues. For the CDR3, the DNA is TGTGCCAGTAAACCAGGGGCAGTTCAAAACACTGAAGCTTTCTTT. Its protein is CASKPGAVQNTEAFF.

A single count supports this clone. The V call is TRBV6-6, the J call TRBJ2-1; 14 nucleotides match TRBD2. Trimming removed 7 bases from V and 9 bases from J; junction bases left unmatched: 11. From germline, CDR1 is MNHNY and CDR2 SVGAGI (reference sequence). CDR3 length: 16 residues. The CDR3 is CASTFGGTSGSSEQFF. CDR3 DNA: TGTGCCAGCACCTTCGGTGGGACTAGCGGGAGCTCTGAGCAGTTCTTC.

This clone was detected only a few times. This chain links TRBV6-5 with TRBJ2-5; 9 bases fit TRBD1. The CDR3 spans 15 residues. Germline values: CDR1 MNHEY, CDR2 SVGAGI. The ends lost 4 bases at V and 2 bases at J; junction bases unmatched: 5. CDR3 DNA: TGTGCCAGCAGTTCCGCCGGGACAGGGCAAGAGACCCAGTACTTC. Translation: CASSSAGTGQETQYF.

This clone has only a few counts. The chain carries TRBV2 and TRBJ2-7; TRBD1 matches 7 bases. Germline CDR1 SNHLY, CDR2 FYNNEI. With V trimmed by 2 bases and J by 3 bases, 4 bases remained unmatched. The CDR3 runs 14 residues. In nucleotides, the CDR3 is TGTGCCAGCAGTGAACAGGGGGTAGGCTACGAGCAGTACTTC. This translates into CASSEQGVGYEQYF.

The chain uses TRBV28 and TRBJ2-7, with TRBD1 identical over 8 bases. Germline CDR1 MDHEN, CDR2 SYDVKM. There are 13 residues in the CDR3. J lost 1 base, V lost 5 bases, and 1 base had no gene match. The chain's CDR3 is CASSRQGSYEQYF. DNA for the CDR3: TGTGCCAGCAGTCGACAGGGGTCCTACGAGCAGTACTTC.

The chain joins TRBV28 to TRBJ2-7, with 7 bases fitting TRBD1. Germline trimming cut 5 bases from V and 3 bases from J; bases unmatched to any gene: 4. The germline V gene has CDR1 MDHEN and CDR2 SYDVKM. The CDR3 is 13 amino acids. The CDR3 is CASSPTGNYEQYF. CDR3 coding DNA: TGTGCCAGCAGTCCGACAGGGAACTACGAGCAGTACTTC.

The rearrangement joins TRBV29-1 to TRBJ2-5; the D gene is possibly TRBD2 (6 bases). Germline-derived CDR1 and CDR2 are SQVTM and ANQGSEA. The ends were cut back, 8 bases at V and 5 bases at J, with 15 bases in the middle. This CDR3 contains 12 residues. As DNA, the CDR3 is TGCAGCATGCGTCCGGGAGCCGAGACCCAGTACTTC. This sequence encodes CSMRPGAETQYF.

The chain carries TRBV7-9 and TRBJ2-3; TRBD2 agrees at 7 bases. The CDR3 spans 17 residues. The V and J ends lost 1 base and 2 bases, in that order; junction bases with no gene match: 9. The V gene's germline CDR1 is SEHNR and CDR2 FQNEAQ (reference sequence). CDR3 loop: CASSLGTGGRNTDTQYF. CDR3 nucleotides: TGTGCCAGCAGCTTAGGAACGGGAGGCCGAAACACAGATACGCAGTATTTT.

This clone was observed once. The CDR3: CASSLGLAVSTDTQYF. CDR3 DNA sequence: TGTGCCAGCAGCTTAGGGCTAGCGGTTAGCACAGATACGCAGTATTTT. The chain is built from TRBV11-3 and TRBJ2-3, with TRBD2 matching over 7 bases. The V gene's germline CDR1 is SGHNT and CDR2 YENEEA. Germline trimming cut 1 base from V and 0 bases from J; bases unmatched to any gene: 4. CDR3 length: 16 amino acids.

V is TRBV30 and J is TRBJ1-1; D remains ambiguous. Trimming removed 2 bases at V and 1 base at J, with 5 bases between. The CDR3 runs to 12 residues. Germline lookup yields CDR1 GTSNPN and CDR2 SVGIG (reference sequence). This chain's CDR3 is CAWSPQNTEAFF. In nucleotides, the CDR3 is TGTGCCTGGAGTCCCCAGAACACTGAAGCTTTCTTT.

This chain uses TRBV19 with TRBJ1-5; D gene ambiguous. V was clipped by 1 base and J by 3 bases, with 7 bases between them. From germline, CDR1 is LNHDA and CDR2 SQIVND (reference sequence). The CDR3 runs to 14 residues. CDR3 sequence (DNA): TGTGCCAGTAGTATAGGGCAGTACAATCAGCCCCAGCATTTT. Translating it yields CASSIGQYNQPQHF.

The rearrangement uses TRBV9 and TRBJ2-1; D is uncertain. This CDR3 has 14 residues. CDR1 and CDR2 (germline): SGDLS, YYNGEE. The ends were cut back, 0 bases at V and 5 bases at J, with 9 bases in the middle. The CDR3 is CASSVVGQNNEQFF. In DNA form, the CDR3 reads TGTGCCAGCAGCGTAGTCGGTCAAAACAATGAGCAGTTCTTC.

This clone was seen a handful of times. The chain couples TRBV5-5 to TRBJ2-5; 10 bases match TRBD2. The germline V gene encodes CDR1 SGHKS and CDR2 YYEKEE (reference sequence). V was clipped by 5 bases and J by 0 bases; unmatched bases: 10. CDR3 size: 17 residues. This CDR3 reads CASRDIAGGQYQETQYF. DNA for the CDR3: TGTGCCAGCAGGGACATAGCGGGAGGCCAGTACCAAGAGACCCAGTACTTC.

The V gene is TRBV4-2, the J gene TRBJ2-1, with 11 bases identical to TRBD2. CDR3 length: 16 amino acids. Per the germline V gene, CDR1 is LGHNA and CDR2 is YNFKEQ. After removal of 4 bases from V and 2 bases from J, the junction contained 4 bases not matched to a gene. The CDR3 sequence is CASSRVAGGTYNEQFF. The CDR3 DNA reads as TGTGCCAGCAGCCGAGTAGCGGGAGGGACCTACAATGAGCAGTTCTTC.

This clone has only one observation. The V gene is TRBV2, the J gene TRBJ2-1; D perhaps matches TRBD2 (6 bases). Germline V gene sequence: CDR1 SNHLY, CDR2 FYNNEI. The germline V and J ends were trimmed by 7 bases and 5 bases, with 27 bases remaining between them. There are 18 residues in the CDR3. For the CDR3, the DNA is TGTGCCAGCACCTCAAGGCTTGGGGGAGGATTATCACACAATGAGCAGTTCTTC. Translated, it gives CASTSRLGGGLSHNEQFF.

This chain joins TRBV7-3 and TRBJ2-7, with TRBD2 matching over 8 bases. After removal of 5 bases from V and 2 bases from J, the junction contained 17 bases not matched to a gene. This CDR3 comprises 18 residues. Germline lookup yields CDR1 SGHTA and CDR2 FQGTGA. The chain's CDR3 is CASSRAPDTAGVPYEQYF. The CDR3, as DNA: TGTGCCAGCAGCCGGGCTCCGGACACAGCGGGAGTCCCCTACGAGCAGTACTTC.

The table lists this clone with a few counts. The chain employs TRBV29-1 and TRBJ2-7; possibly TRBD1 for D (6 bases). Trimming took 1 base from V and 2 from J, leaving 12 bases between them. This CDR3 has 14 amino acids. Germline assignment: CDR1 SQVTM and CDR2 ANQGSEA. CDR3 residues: CSVEGTVGAYEQYF. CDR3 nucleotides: TGCAGCGTTGAAGGGACAGTGGGGGCCTACGAGCAGTACTTC.

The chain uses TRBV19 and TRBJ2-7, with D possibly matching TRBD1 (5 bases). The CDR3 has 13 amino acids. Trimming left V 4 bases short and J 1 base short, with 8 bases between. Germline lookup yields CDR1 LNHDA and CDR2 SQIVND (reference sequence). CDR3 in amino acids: CASSSQGSYEQYF. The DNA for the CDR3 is TGTGCCAGTAGTAGCCAGGGATCCTACGAGCAGTACTTC.

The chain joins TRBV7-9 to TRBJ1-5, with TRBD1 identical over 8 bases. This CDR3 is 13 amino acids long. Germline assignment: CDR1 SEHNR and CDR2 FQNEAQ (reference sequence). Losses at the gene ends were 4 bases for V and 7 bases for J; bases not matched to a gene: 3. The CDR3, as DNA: TGTGCCAGCAGCTCACGGACAGGGCAGCCCCAGCATTTT. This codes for CASSSRTGQPQHF.